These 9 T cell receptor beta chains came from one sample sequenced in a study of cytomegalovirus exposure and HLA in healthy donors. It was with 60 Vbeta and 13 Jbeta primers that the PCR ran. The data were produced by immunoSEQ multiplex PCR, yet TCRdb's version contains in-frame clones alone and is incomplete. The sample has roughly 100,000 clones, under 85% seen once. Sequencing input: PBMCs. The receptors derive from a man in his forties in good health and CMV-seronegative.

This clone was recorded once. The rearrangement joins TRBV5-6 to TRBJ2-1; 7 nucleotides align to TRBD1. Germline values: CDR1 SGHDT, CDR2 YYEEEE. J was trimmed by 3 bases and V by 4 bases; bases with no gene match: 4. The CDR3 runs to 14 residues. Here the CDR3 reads CASSRDRFYNEQFF. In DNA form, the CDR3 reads TGTGCCAGCAGCCGGGACAGATTCTACAATGAGCAGTTCTTC.

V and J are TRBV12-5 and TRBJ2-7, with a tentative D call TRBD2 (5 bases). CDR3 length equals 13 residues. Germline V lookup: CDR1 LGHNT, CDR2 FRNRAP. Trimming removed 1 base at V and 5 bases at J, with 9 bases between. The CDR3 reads CASGLDPGNEQYF. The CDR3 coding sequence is TGTGCTAGTGGTTTGGACCCGGGGAACGAGCAGTACTTC.

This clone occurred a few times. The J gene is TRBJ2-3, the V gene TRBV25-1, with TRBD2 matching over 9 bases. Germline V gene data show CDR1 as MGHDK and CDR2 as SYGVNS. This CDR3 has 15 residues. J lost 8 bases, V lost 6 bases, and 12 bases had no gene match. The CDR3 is CASSETSGLGGTQYF. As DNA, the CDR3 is TGTGCCAGCAGCGAGACTAGCGGATTAGGGGGTACGCAGTATTTT.

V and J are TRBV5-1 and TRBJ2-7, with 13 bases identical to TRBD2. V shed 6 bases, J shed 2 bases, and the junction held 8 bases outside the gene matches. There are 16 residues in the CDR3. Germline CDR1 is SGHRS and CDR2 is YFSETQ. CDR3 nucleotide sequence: TGCGCCAGCACCAGGACTAGCGGGAGATCGGCCTACGAGCAGTACTTC. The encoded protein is CASTRTSGRSAYEQYF.

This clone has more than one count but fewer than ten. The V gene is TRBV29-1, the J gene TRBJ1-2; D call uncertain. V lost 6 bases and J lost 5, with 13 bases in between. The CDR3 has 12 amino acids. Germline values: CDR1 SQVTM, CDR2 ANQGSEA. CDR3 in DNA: TGCAGCGTCCAAGGCGGCAAGTATGGCTACACCTTC. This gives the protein CSVQGGKYGYTF.

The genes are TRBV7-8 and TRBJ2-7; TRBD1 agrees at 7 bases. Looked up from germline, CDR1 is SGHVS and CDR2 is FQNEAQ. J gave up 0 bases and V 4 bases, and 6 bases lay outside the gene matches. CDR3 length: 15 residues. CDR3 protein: CASSSARGFSYEQYF. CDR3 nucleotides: TGTGCCAGCAGCTCGGCCAGGGGGTTCTCCTACGAGCAGTACTTC. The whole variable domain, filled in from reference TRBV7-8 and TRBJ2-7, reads GAGVSQSPRYKVAKRGQDVALRCDPISGHVSLFWYQQALGQGPEFLTYFQNEAQLDKSGLPSDRFFAERPEGSVSTLKIQRTQQEDSAVYLCASSSARGFSYEQYFGPGTRLTVT.

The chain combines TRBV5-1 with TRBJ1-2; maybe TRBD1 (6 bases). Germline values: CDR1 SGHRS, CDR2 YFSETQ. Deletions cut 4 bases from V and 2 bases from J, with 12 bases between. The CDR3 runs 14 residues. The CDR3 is CASSPGTSNYGYTF. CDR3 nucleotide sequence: TGCGCCAGCAGCCCCGGGACATCCAACTATGGCTACACCTTC.

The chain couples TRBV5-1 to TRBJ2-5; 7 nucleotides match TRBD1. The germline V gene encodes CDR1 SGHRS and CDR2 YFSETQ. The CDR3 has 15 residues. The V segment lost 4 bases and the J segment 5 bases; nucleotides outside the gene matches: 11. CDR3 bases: TGCGCCAGCAGCGGAGACCCCCAGGGGGATGAGACCCAGTACTTC. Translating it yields CASSGDPQGDETQYF. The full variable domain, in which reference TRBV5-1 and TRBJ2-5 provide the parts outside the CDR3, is KAGVTQTPRYLIKTRGQQVTLSCSPISGHRSVSWYQQTPGQGLQFLFEYFSETQRNKGNFPGRFSGRQFSNSRSEMNVSTLELGDSALYLCASSGDPQGDETQYFGPGTRLLVL.

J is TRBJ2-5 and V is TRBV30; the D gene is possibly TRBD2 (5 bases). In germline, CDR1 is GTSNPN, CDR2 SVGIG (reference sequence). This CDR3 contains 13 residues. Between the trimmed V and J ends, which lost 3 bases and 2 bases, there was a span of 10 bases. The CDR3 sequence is CAWSGIWQETQYF. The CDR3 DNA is TGTGCCTGGAGCGGGATTTGGCAAGAGACCCAGTACTTC.